This T cell receptor (beta chain) derives from a study of shared clonotypes between healthy human individuals. Study-level information: There were three CD4 naive, three CD4 memory, two CD8 naive and one CD8 memory plates per donor.

TCRdb's copy holds only in-frame clones and misses some; the assay was immunoSEQ multiplex PCR. The sample records roughly 2,000,000 clones, approximately 94% being singletons. Naive-designated CD8 cells lacked CD45RO, were positively enriched for CCR7, and omitted terminally differentiated effector memory CD45RA+ cells. V was cut by 3 bases and J by 2 bases, with 13 bases left in between. CDR1 and CDR2 (germline): SNHLY, FYNNEI. The CDR3 covers 15 residues. This sequence originates from a man younger than 35 in good health. Source material: naive CD8+ T cells sorted from blood. The chain uses TRBV2 and TRBJ1-2; D gene uncertain. CDR3 bases: TGTGCCAGCAGTGAGGGTATGGGCGTGAACTATGGCTACACCTTC. This sequence encodes CASSEGMGVNYGYTF.